The 21 T cell receptor beta chains listed next were all sequenced from one sample in a study of sequential checkpoint blockade in melanoma. Sequencing used immunoSEQ multiplex PCR; TCRdb keeps in-frame clones, though not all of them. In the table there are more than 9,000 clones, roughly 73% of which are singletons. Treatment of the sample: randomized to nivolumab then ipilimumab (arm A) or the reverse (arm B). The sequencing here drew on CD8+ T cells sorted from blood (inferred from file names), taken from a patient given nivolumab and ipilimumab in sequence. These receptors all stem from a human donor with melanoma.

The chain combines TRBV9 with TRBJ1-2; no reliable D call. The CDR3 has 11 amino acids. Germline-derived CDR1 and CDR2 are SGDLS and YYNGEE. Trimming removed 7 bases from V and 4 bases from J, with 8 bases in between. This chain's CDR3 is CASQNTYGYTF. DNA for the CDR3: TGTGCCAGCCAGAACACCTATGGCTACACCTTC.

The V gene is TRBV19, the J gene TRBJ1-1; no reliable D call. The CDR3 loop spans 14 amino acids. Per germline, CDR1 LNHDA and CDR2 SQIVND (reference sequence). Trimming left V 5 bases short and J 1 base short, with 11 bases between. The CDR3 is CASSLPGGNTEAFF. CDR3 in DNA: TGTGCCAGTAGTCTACCGGGAGGGAACACTGAAGCTTTCTTT.

V and J are TRBV19 and TRBJ2-3; the D is unclear. Germline V CDR1 and CDR2: LNHDA, SQIVND (reference sequence). The CDR3 has 13 residues. V gave up 7 bases and J gave up 2 bases, with 10 bases separating them. CDR3 nucleotides: TGTGCCAGTAATTATGGCTCCACAGATACGCAGTATTTT. Translated: CASNYGSTDTQYF.

J is TRBJ2-1 and V is TRBV27, with TRBD1 identical over 10 bases. Losses at the gene ends were 5 bases for V and 3 bases for J; bases not matched to a gene: 4. Germline loops: CDR1 MNHEY, CDR2 SMNVEV (reference sequence). The CDR3 sequence is 15 residues long. CDR3 sequence: CASSADRGDYNEQFF. The DNA of the CDR3 is TGTGCCAGCAGTGCGGACAGGGGGGACTACAATGAGCAGTTCTTC.

This clone was seen once. The chain recombines TRBV19 with TRBJ2-2; D ambiguous. Trimming removed 5 bases from V and 3 bases from J, with 13 bases in between. CDR3 length: 15 residues. Per germline, CDR1 LNHDA and CDR2 SQIVND (reference sequence). DNA for the CDR3: TGTGCCAGTAGTTTCCCCGGGTCGGACACCGGGGAGCTGTTTTTT. This gives the protein CASSFPGSDTGELFF.

The chain carries TRBV19 and TRBJ1-1; 9 positions agree with TRBD1. V lost 4 bases to trimming and J lost 4 bases; unmatched junction nucleotides: 13. This CDR3 has 17 amino acids. Germline CDR1 is LNHDA and CDR2 is SQIVND (reference sequence). Written as DNA, the CDR3 is TGTGCCAGTAGTAATAGGTGGGACAGGGCCTCTGTCACTGAAGCTTTCTTT. Residues: CASSNRWDRASVTEAFF.

This chain connects TRBV9 to TRBJ1-3; no definite D call. V was clipped by 7 bases and J by 0 bases, with 8 bases between them. CDR1 is SGDLS and CDR2 is YYNGEE in the germline V gene. The CDR3 totals 13 residues. CDR3 nucleotide sequence: TGTGCCAGCGGCGCTAGCTCTGGAAACACCATATATTTT. It translates to CASGASSGNTIYF.

CDR3 sequence reads: CASRAAGFDEQYF. The CDR3 nucleotides read TGTGCCAGCAGGGCTGCAGGGTTTGACGAGCAGTACTTC. This sequence joins TRBV6-1 and TRBJ2-7, with D perhaps TRBD1 (5 bases). V lost 6 bases to trimming and J lost 5 bases, with 14 bases between them. Germline lookup yields CDR1 MNHNS and CDR2 SASEGT. The CDR3 is 13 amino acids.

The sample holds a few counts of this clone. The chain couples TRBV9 to TRBJ1-4, with D perhaps TRBD1 (5 bases). Looked up from germline, CDR1 is SGDLS and CDR2 is YYNGEE. The CDR3 spans 14 residues. V lost 4 bases and J 8 bases, leaving 15 bases between the germline ends. Here the CDR3 reads CASSPSGAWEKLFF. The CDR3 region has the DNA TGTGCCAGCAGCCCTTCTGGGGCGTGGGAAAAACTGTTTTTT.

The V and J genes are TRBV28 and TRBJ1-2, with D maybe TRBD1 (6 bases). This CDR3 has 16 amino acids. Trimming took off 3 bases at V and 4 bases at J, with 18 bases between the two ends. Per the germline V gene, CDR1 is MDHEN and CDR2 is SYDVKM. CDR3 DNA: TGTGCCAGCAGTTTGTCTGGGGGGGCGTGGATCTATGGCTACACCTTC. Translated: CASSLSGGAWIYGYTF.

The gene calls are TRBV25-1 and TRBJ2-7, with D possibly being TRBD1 (7 bases). The V and J ends lost 1 base and 3 bases respectively, with 10 bases between them. Germline V gives CDR1 MGHDK, CDR2 SYGVNS. This CDR3 has 14 residues. The CDR3 here is CASSEWGDSYEQYF. CDR3 bases: TGTGCCAGCAGTGAATGGGGGGACAGCTACGAGCAGTACTTC.

The rearrangement joins TRBV27 to TRBJ2-7, with 9 bases fitting TRBD1. V trimming: 5 bases; J trimming: 2 bases; junction bases outside the gene matches: 7. Germline V gene lookup returns CDR1 MNHEY and CDR2 SMNVEV (reference sequence). The CDR3 has 15 amino acids. The CDR3: CASSPFGTGTYEQYF. The CDR3 region has the DNA TGTGCCAGCAGTCCTTTCGGGACAGGGACCTACGAGCAGTACTTC.

This chain links TRBV5-1 with TRBJ2-1, with TRBD1 matching 8 bases. V shed 5 bases and J 5 bases; nucleotides not matched to a gene: 9. The CDR3 length is 15 residues. Per the germline V gene, CDR1 is SGHRS and CDR2 is YFSETQ. The CDR3 coding sequence is TGCGCCAGCAGTTATGGACAGGGCGAAAACAATGAGCAGTTCTTC. This encodes CASSYGQGENNEQFF. Together with reference TRBV5-1 and TRBJ2-1, the CDR3 gives the full variable domain: KAGVTQTPRYLIKTRGQQVTLSCSPISGHRSVSWYQQTPGQGLQFLFEYFSETQRNKGNFPGRFSGRQFSNSRSEMNVSTLELGDSALYLCASSYGQGENNEQFFGPGTRLTVL.

The chain couples TRBV7-6 to TRBJ2-5; TRBD1 is a possible D gene (5 bases). CDR3 length: 14 residues. V was pared by 2 bases and J by 5 bases, with 12 bases between. Germline assignment: CDR1 SGHVS and CDR2 FNYEAQ. CDR3 residues: CASSLWGGSETQYF. The DNA of the CDR3 is TGTGCCAGCAGCTTATGGGGCGGATCCGAGACCCAGTACTTC. The entire variable domain, with the rest obtained from reference TRBV7-6 and TRBJ2-5, is as follows: GAGVSQSPRYKVTKRGQDVALRCDPISGHVSLYWYRQALGQGPEFLTYFNYEAQQDKSGLPNDRFSAERPEGSISTLTIQRTEQRDSAMYRCASSLWGGSETQYFGPGTRLLVL.

V usage is TRBV19 and J usage is TRBJ2-1; maybe TRBD2 (6 bases). The length of the CDR3 is 15 residues. Trimming shortened V by 9 bases and J by 4 bases, and 19 bases separated the two germline ends. Germline values: CDR1 LNHDA, CDR2 SQIVND (reference sequence). CDR3 sequence (DNA): TGTGCCAGCTCCGGGACTCCAGAGGGGTACAATGAGCAGTTCTTC. Its protein product is CASSGTPEGYNEQFF.

The chain carries TRBV5-4 and TRBJ2-2; 9 nucleotides line up with TRBD2. Germline V gene data show CDR1 as SGHNT and CDR2 as YYREEE (reference sequence). This CDR3 has 15 amino acids. The V segment lost 4 bases and the J segment 6 bases; nucleotides outside the gene matches: 7. CDR3 loop: CASSPSGMTPGELFF. In DNA form, the CDR3 reads TGTGCCAGCAGCCCTAGCGGGATGACCCCCGGGGAGCTGTTTTTT.

This clone is categorized as large (0.1 to 1%). The genes are TRBV13 and TRBJ2-1, with D tentatively TRBD2 (6 bases). Trimming stripped 0 bases from V and 9 bases from J, with 15 bases between. Germline V gene sequence: CDR1 PRHDT, CDR2 FYEKMQ (reference sequence). The CDR3 sequence is 15 residues long. CDR3 coding DNA: TGTGCCAGCAGCTTAGGGGGAACGGGAGAGGTTGAGCAGTTCTTC. It codes for CASSLGGTGEVEQFF.

This clone was counted a single time. This chain links TRBV18 with TRBJ2-7; TRBD2 matches at 7 bases. The germline V gene has CDR1 KGHSH and CDR2 LQKENI. This CDR3 has 16 residues. J was trimmed by 0 bases and V by 0 bases; bases with no gene match: 5. DNA for the CDR3: TGTGCCAGCTCACCACCGACGAGACTAGCCTCCTACGAGCAGTACTTC. Its translation is CASSPPTRLASYEQYF. The complete variable domain, with remaining parts taken from reference TRBV18 and TRBJ2-7, reads NAGVMQNPRHLVRRRGQEARLRCSPMKGHSHVYWYRQLPEEGLKFMVYLQKENIIDESGMPKERFSAEFPKEGPSILRIQQVVRGDSAAYFCASSPPTRLASYEQYFGPGTRLTVT.

The chain employs TRBV7-9 and TRBJ2-7; 9 bases fit TRBD2. The germline gives CDR1 SEHNR, CDR2 FQNEAQ (reference sequence). This CDR3 spans 17 amino acids. Trimming cost V 6 bases and J 1 base; bases outside gene matches: 13. CDR3 sequence (DNA): TGTGCCAGCAGGTCGATCGGCGGGGGGGCCGGGTCCTACGAGCAGTACTTC. This encodes CASRSIGGGAGSYEQYF.

This sequence joins TRBV15 and TRBJ1-1; no clear D. CDR3 length: 15 amino acids. Germline assignment: CDR1 LNHNV and CDR2 YYDKDF (reference sequence). V dropped 4 bases and J dropped 0 bases, with 12 bases sitting between them. CDR3 region: CATSTRRGMNTEAFF. CDR3 in DNA: TGTGCCACCAGCACCAGACGGGGAATGAACACTGAAGCTTTCTTT.

The chain couples TRBV1 to TRBJ2-2; the D call in the table, TRBD2, was not verified against the DNA. TRBV1 is a pseudogene segment. This CDR3 has 15 amino acids. The CDR3 region has the DNA TGCACCAGCCTCCTTAGACTAGGGAACACCGGGGAGCTGTTTTTT. Amino acid sequence: CTSLLRLGNTGELFF.